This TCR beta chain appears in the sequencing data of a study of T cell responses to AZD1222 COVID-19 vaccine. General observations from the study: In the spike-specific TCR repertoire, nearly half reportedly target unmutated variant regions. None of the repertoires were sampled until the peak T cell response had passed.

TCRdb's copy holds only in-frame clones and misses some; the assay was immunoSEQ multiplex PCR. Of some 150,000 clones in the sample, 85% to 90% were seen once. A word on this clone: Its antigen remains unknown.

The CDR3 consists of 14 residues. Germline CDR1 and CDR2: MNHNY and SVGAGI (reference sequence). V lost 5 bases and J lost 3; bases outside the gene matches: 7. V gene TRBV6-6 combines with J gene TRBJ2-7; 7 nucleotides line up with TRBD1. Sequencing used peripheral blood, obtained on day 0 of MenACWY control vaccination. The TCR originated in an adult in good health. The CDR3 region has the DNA TGTGCCAGCAGTACCGGACAGGTAAACTACGAGCAGTACTTC. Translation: CASSTGQVNYEQYF.